Listed below are T cell receptor beta chains from one sample, sequenced in a study of metastatic and nonmetastatic thyroid tumors. Using MiXCR, TCRdb reanalyzed the PCR reads. This sample has 30,000 to 45,000 clones, with 25% to 30% found just once. Sequencing was performed on blood. Every receptor here comes from a female donor with papillary thyroid cancer or a benign thyroid nodule (not recorded which). Some clones in this sample may be carry-over from other donors' samples. Both conserved end residues are part of each CDR3. Fields, in order: clone size, D gene, J gene, V gene, CDR3 protein, CDR3 DNA. A D gene is named only where the DNA matches it firmly. Only some rows state a clone size, as once, few, many or a class for expanded clones.

>few|NA|TRBJ2-1|TRBV28
CATGTSLNEKFF
TGTGCCACAGGGACCTCCCTCAATGAGAAGTTCTTC
>NA|NA|TRBJ1-4|TRBV20-1
CSARGYRSSPSGTEDATNEKLFF
TGCAGTGCTAGAGGTTACCGCTCTTCTCCTTCCGGGACTGAAGATGCAACTAATGAAAAACTGTTTTTT
>many|TRBD2|TRBJ2-4|TRBV6-1
CASRRTSGGLENIQYF
TGTGCCAGCAGACGGACTAGCGGGGGGCTGGAAAACATTCAGTACTTC
>few|NA|TRBJ2-7|TRBV28
CASSSAGSTYEQYF
TGTGCCAGCAGTTCCGCGGGATCCACCTACGAGCAGTACTTC
>few|NA|TRBJ2-7|TRBV27
CASSVSEISYEQYF
TGTGCCAGCAGTGTCAGCGAAATCTCCTACGAGCAGTACTTC
>many|NA|TRBJ2-3|TRBV5-1
CASRDGSGTDTQYF
TGCGCCAGCAGAGACGGGAGTGGCACAGATACGCAGTATTTT
>NA|NA|TRBJ2-7|TRBV5-6
CASSFDGNYEQYF
TGTGCCAGCAGCTTCGACGGGAACTACGAGCAGTACTTC
>many|NA|TRBJ1-2|TRBV20-1
CSASGGGAYGYTF
TGCAGTGCTAGCGGCGGGGGGGCCTATGGCTACACCTTC
>NA|TRBD1|TRBJ1-6|TRBV7-8
CASSLVGWDRVKNSPLHF
TGTGCCAGCAGCTTAGTAGGGTGGGACAGGGTAAAGAATTCACCCCTCCACTTT
>NA|NA|TRBJ2-1|TRBV30
CAWSMANEQFF
TGTGCCTGGAGTATGGCGAATGAGCAGTTCTTC
>many|NA|TRBJ2-7|TRBV29-1
CSIRSPRRYEQYF
TGCAGCATACGAAGCCCCCGTCGGTACGAGCAGTACTTC
>NA|TRBD2|TRBJ2-3|TRBV5-1
CASSDGLADTQYF
TGCGCCAGCAGCGACGGACTAGCGGATACGCAGTATTTT
>NA|NA|TRBJ1-1|TRBV6-2/TRBV6-3
CATSDSNTEAFF
TGTGCCACCTCGGACAGTAACACTGAAGCTTTCTTT
>few|NA|TRBJ2-1|TRBV28
CASSPPAVLEQFF
TGTGCCAGCAGTCCCCCAGCGGTGCTGGAGCAGTTCTTC
>many|NA|TRBJ1-2|TRBV5-4
CASSLGRGADYGYTF
TGTGCCAGCAGCTTGGGAAGGGGCGCGGACTATGGCTACACCTTC
>many|TRBD2|TRBJ2-7|TRBV20-1
CSAATSGRALEQYF
TGCAGTGCCGCGACTAGCGGGAGGGCCCTCGAGCAGTACTTC
>many|NA|TRBJ2-7|TRBV4-3
CASSQDVAAGQAYEQYF
TGCGCCAGCAGCCAAGATGTGGCGGCAGGGCAAGCCTACGAGCAGTACTTC